These 21 T cell receptor beta chains were all obtained from the same sample, sequenced in a study of technical replicates of blood from a handful of donors. The data were produced by immunoSEQ multiplex PCR, yet TCRdb's version contains in-frame clones alone and is incomplete. The sample holds 50,000 to 80,000 clones, 86% seen once. What was sequenced was PBMCs. Receptor source: a human donor in good health. Some clones in this sample may be carry-over from other donors' samples.

CDR3 protein: CASSHFNEQFF. CDR3 nucleotides: TGTGCCAGCAGCCACTTCAATGAGCAGTTCTTC. The chain uses TRBV7-8 and TRBJ2-1; D gene unclear. With 5 bases removed from V and 6 bases from J, the gap between germline ends came to 5 bases. CDR1 and CDR2 from the germline V gene are SGHVS and FQNEAQ. This CDR3 is 11 amino acids long. Drawing the rest from reference TRBV7-8 and TRBJ2-1, the complete variable domain is GAGVSQSPRYKVAKRGQDVALRCDPISGHVSLFWYQQALGQGPEFLTYFQNEAQLDKSGLPSDRFFAERPEGSVSTLKIQRTQQEDSAVYLCASSHFNEQFFGPGTRLTVL.

The chain combines TRBV30 with TRBJ1-2; 8 nucleotides line up with TRBD1. Trimming took 6 bases from V and 4 from J; bases not matched to a gene: 16. Germline V CDR1 and CDR2: GTSNPN, SVGIG (reference sequence). This CDR3 contains 16 residues. CDR3 loop: CACTSGGTGGFYGYTF. CDR3 bases: TGTGCCTGCACGTCGGGCGGGACAGGCGGATTCTATGGCTACACCTTC. The full variable domain, completed using reference TRBV30 and TRBJ1-2, is SQTIHQWPATLVQPVGSPLSLECTVEGTSNPNLYWYRQAAGRGLQLLFYSVGIGQISSEVPQNLSASRPQDRQFILSSKKLLLSDSGFYLCACTSGGTGGFYGYTFGSGTRLTVV.

The chain employs TRBV12-2 and TRBJ2-5; the table's D call of TRBD2 was not tested on the DNA. TRBV12-2 is listed as a pseudogene. CDR3 size: 15 residues. CDR3 loop: CASRRTGVFQETQYF. The CDR3 DNA is TGTGCAAGTCGTCGGACGGGGGTCTTTCAAGAGACCCAGTACTTC.

V gene TRBV7-6 combines with J gene TRBJ2-2; weak D call: TRBD1 (5 bases). Germline loops: CDR1 SGHVS, CDR2 FNYEAQ. This CDR3 spans 16 amino acids. V was trimmed by 0 bases and J by 1 base, leaving 9 bases between them. CDR3 DNA sequence: TGTGCCAGCAGCTTAGCGCAGGGTGAGAACACCGGGGAGCTGTTTTTT. This codes for CASSLAQGENTGELFF.

This chain's CDR3 is CASSIYTGTTSEQYF. CDR3 sequence (DNA): TGTGCCAGCAGCATATATACCGGGACTACTTCCGAGCAGTACTTC. The gene calls are TRBV11-2 and TRBJ2-7; 7 bases agree with TRBD2. Germline V CDR1 and CDR2: SGHAT, FQNNGV. V lost 5 bases and J lost 6; bases outside the gene matches: 13. The CDR3 consists of 15 residues.

The table lists this clone with a count of one. The chain has TRBV11-2 and TRBJ2-7, with D perhaps TRBD1 (6 bases). The germline CDR1 and CDR2 sequences are SGHAT and FQNNGV. V gave up 5 bases and J gave up 4 bases, with 15 bases separating them. This CDR3 is 14 amino acids long. Here the CDR3 DNA reads TGTGCCAGCAGCGCGTGGACAGCAGATTACGAGCAGTACTTC. The encoded protein is CASSAWTADYEQYF.

The CDR3 nucleotides read TGTGCCAGCACCCCAGTAGGGACAGGGCTCAACGAGCAGTACTTC. Encoded protein: CASTPVGTGLNEQYF. The V and J genes are TRBV6-6 and TRBJ2-7; TRBD1 agrees at 9 bases. V lost 7 bases, J lost 5 bases, and 12 bases stayed unmatched. The CDR3 extends over 15 amino acids. Germline assignment: CDR1 MNHNY and CDR2 SVGAGI (reference sequence).

The CDR3 DNA reads TGTGCCTGGAATGGACAGGGTATCGCCGAGCAGTACTTC. Its protein product is CAWNGQGIAEQYF. The chain links TRBV30 to TRBJ2-7; TRBD1 agrees at 8 bases. CDR1 and CDR2 (germline): GTSNPN, SVGIG (reference sequence). The CDR3 loop spans 13 amino acids. V lost 4 bases and J lost 6; bases outside the gene matches: 8.

The gene calls are TRBV21-1 and TRBJ1-2; the listed D gene, TRBD1, was not tested against the DNA. TRBV21-1 corresponds to a pseudogene. This CDR3 contains 13 residues. The CDR3 nucleotides read TGTGCCAGCGTCACCACAGGGTGGTATGGCTACACCTTC. It is translated as CASVTTGWYGYTF.

The gene calls are TRBV4-3 and TRBJ2-6, with 13 positions matching TRBD2. This CDR3 spans 20 amino acids. Germline trimming cut 0 bases from V and 0 bases from J; bases unmatched to any gene: 5. CDR1 and CDR2 from the germline V gene are LGHNA and YSLEER. The CDR3 reads CASSQDRGLAGYSGANVLTF. The CDR3 coding sequence is TGCGCCAGCAGCCAAGACCGGGGACTAGCGGGATACTCTGGGGCCAACGTCCTGACTTTC.

The rearrangement joins TRBV5-1 to TRBJ1-1; maybe TRBD1 (6 bases). CDR1 SGHRS and CDR2 YFSETQ come from the germline V gene. The CDR3 length is 16 residues. Deletions cut 0 bases from V and 4 bases from J, with 16 bases between. CDR3 nucleotide sequence: TGCGCCAGCAGCTTGGCCGGGGGGCCCTGGGGCACTGAAGCTTTCTTT. Its protein is CASSLAGGPWGTEAFF.

This clone was observed many times. CDR3 nucleotide sequence: TGTGCCAGCAGGCGGGCGCAGAATTCACCCCTCCACTTT. Protein product: CASRRAQNSPLHF. J is TRBJ1-6 and V is TRBV2; no clear D. Germline V lookup: CDR1 SNHLY, CDR2 FYNNEI. V lost 6 bases and J lost 7, with 10 bases in between. This CDR3 has 13 amino acids.

This clone is judged medium-sized. The chain combines TRBV13 with TRBJ2-1; 7 bases align to TRBD2. With V trimmed by 1 base and J by 3 bases, 3 bases remained unmatched. Germline lookup yields CDR1 PRHDT and CDR2 FYEKMQ (reference sequence). This CDR3 is 15 amino acids long. The CDR3 DNA is TGTGCCAGCAGCTTAGAGGGAGGGGACTACAATGAGCAGTTCTTC. Amino acid sequence: CASSLEGGDYNEQFF.

This chain links TRBV7-3 with TRBJ2-7; a weak D match, TRBD2 (6 bases). Trimming took off 5 bases at V and 6 bases at J, with 17 bases between the two ends. This CDR3 comprises 14 residues. Germline loops: CDR1 SGHTA, CDR2 FQGTGA. The CDR3 here is CASSPGTSPSEQYF. The CDR3 nucleotides read TGTGCCAGCAGCCCCGGGACTTCTCCTAGCGAGCAGTACTTC.

With respect to this clone: The junction departs from germline at one end; a sequencing error may be responsible. V is TRBV7-8 and J is TRBJ1-2; 7 nucleotides match TRBD1. The CDR3 is 15 amino acids. The germline gives CDR1 SGHVS, CDR2 FQNEAQ. CDR3 nucleotides: TGTGCCAGCAGCTTAGAACAGGGGATTAACCATGGCTACACCTTC. Translation: CASSLEQGINHGYTF.

The genes are TRBV7-9 and TRBJ1-3, with D unresolved. Trimming cost V 4 bases and J 3 bases, with 10 bases left between them. Germline V gene lookup returns CDR1 SEHNR and CDR2 FQNEAQ (reference sequence). The CDR3 consists of 14 residues. CDR3 in amino acids: CASSSDIFGNTIYF. Written as DNA, the CDR3 is TGTGCCAGCAGCTCCGACATCTTTGGAAACACCATATATTTT.

V usage is TRBV15 and J usage is TRBJ1-5; D remains unclear. Germline V gene data show CDR1 as LNHNV and CDR2 as YYDKDF (reference sequence). Trimming pared 5 bases from V and 8 bases from J, leaving 13 bases between. CDR3 size: 13 residues. The CDR3 here is CATSPDTVEPQHF. The CDR3 nucleotides read TGTGCCACCAGCCCCGACACCGTTGAGCCCCAGCATTTT.

The genes are TRBV7-9 and TRBJ2-5; TRBD1 agrees at 10 bases. The CDR3 is 15 residues long. Trimming removed 5 bases from V and 5 bases from J; junction bases left unmatched: 8. Germline V CDR1 and CDR2: SEHNR, FQNEAQ (reference sequence). The CDR3 DNA reads as TGTGCCAGCAGCGGGCGACAGGGGGCGGGGGAGACCCAGTACTTC. Residues: CASSGRQGAGETQYF. The variable domain in full, with the rest retrieved from reference TRBV7-9 and TRBJ2-5, is DTGVSQNPRHKITKRGQNVTFRCDPISEHNRLYWYRQTLGQGPEFLTYFQNEAQLEKSRLLSDRFSAERPKGSFSTLEIQRTEQGDSAMYLCASSGRQGAGETQYFGPGTRLLVL.

This clone was counted once. The chain is built from TRBV20-1 and TRBJ2-3; D remains unclear. CDR1 is DFQATT, CDR2 SNEGSKA, per germline (reference sequence). Trimming stripped 6 bases from V and 5 bases from J, with 9 bases between. The CDR3 is made up of 11 amino acids. DNA of the CDR3: TGCAGTGCCCCCCTCGGAGATACGCAGTATTTT. It translates to CSAPLGDTQYF.

This clone was seen more than once but under ten times. The V and J genes are TRBV9 and TRBJ2-1; TRBD1 aligns across 7 bases. V was clipped by 2 bases and J by 6 bases; unmatched bases: 8. Germline CDR1 and CDR2: SGDLS and YYNGEE. The CDR3 loop spans 15 amino acids. CDR3 region: CASSVSGGFGNEQFF. The DNA for the CDR3 is TGTGCCAGCAGCGTGTCAGGGGGATTCGGCAATGAGCAGTTCTTC.

V usage is TRBV9 and J usage is TRBJ2-1, with 9 bases lining up with TRBD2. The J segment lost 1 base and the V segment lost 3 bases, leaving 5 bases of the junction unmatched. CDR3 size: 16 residues. CDR1 is SGDLS, CDR2 YYNGEE, per germline. The CDR3 DNA follows: TGTGCCAGCAGCGACCTTAGCGGGGGATCCTACAATGAGCAGTTCTTC. Encoded protein: CASSDLSGGSYNEQFF.